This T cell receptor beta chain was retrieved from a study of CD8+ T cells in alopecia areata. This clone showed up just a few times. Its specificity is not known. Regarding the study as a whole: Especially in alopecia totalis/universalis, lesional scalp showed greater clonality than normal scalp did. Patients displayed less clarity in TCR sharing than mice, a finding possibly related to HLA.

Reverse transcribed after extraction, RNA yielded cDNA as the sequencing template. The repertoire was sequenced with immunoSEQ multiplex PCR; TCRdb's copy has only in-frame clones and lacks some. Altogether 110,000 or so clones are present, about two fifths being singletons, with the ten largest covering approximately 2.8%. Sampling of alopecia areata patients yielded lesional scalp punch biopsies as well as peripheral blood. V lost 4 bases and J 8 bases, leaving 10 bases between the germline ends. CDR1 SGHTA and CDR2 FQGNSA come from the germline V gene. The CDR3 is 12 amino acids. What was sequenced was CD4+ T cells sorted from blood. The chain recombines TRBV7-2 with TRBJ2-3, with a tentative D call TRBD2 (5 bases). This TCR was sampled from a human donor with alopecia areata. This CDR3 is CASSSRGGTQYF. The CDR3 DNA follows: TGTGCCAGCAGCTCCCGGGGTGGTACGCAGTATTTT. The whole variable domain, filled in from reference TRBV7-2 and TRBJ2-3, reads GAGVSQSPSNKVTEKGKDVELRCDPISGHTALYWYRQSLGQGLEFLIYFQGNSAPDKSGLPSDRFSAERTGGSVSTLTIQRTQQEDSAVYLCASSSRGGTQYFGPGTRLTVL.